The 8 T cell receptor beta chains reported below all come from one sample, sequenced in a study of read filtering for tumor transcriptome and immune sequencing. From about 0.4 ug of RNA, a library with molecular barcoded alpha/delta and beta/gamma adaptors was made. One entry per CDR3 protein, called by TCRdb with MiXCR from the reads. The data show 30,000 to 45,000 distinct CDR3 sequences, approximately 14% seen once. Specimen: a population of CD138-negative cells sorted from bone marrow. The source is a donor at least 40 years old with multiple myeloma.

At least ten counts were recorded for this clonotype. The V and J genes are TRBV5-1 and TRBJ2-1; 11 nucleotides line up with TRBD2. The CDR3 covers 18 residues. V shed 0 bases and J 1 base; nucleotides not matched to a gene: 6. Germline CDR1 SGHRS, CDR2 YFSETQ. The DNA of the CDR3 is TGCGCCAGCAGCTTGGCGGTTCTAGCGGGAGGTTCCTACAATGAGCAGTTCTTC. As protein: CASSLAVLAGGSYNEQFF.

This clonotype was recorded a few times. The J gene is TRBJ2-1, the V gene TRBV7-8; tentative D call: TRBD1 (6 bases). Looked up from germline, CDR1 is SGHVS and CDR2 is FQNEAQ. The CDR3 length is 17 residues. With 1 base removed from V and 9 bases from J, the gap between germline ends came to 22 bases. The CDR3 is CASSLVAGRGIISEQFF. For the CDR3, the DNA is TGTGCCAGCAGCTTAGTCGCGGGCAGGGGTATCATAAGTGAGCAGTTCTTC.

This clonotype was detected many times. The chain joins TRBV7-2 to TRBJ2-1; D ambiguous. This CDR3 has 13 amino acids. V was pared by 2 bases and J by 0 bases, with 2 bases between. Germline-derived CDR1 and CDR2 are SGHTA and FQGNSA. The CDR3 here is CASSLNSYNEQFF. Written as DNA, the CDR3 is TGTGCCAGCAGCTTAAACTCCTACAATGAGCAGTTCTTC.

This clonotype was detected many times. CDR3 protein: CASSSSGRGAGTQYF. The CDR3 DNA reads TGTGCCAGCAGCTCTAGCGGGAGAGGGGCCGGGACCCAGTACTTC. This chain links TRBV7-2 with TRBJ2-5; 10 nucleotides agree with TRBD2. J gave up 7 bases and V 4 bases, and 9 bases lay outside the gene matches. CDR1 is SGHTA and CDR2 is FQGNSA in the germline V gene. The CDR3 is 15 amino acids. Supplemented by reference TRBV7-2 and TRBJ2-5, the full variable domain reads GAGVSQSPSNKVTEKGKDVELRCDPISGHTALYWYRQSLGQGLEFLIYFQGNSAPDKSGLPSDRFSAERTGGSVSTLTIQRTQQEDSAVYLCASSSSGRGAGTQYFGPGTRLLVL.

This clonotype showed up many times. This rearrangement joins TRBV6-5 to TRBJ2-7; unclear D gene. The germline V and J ends were trimmed by 0 bases and 7 bases, with 10 bases remaining between them. The CDR3 runs 13 residues. Germline V lookup: CDR1 MNHEY, CDR2 SVGAGI. CDR3 sequence: CASSYSGRGEQYF. The CDR3 coding sequence is TGTGCCAGCAGTTACTCAGGGCGCGGTGAGCAGTACTTC.

This clonotype was observed at least ten times. This rearrangement joins TRBV7-8 to TRBJ2-1, with D possibly being TRBD2 (6 bases). V gave up 1 base and J gave up 7 bases, with 11 bases separating them. Germline V gene lookup returns CDR1 SGHVS and CDR2 FQNEAQ. This CDR3 spans 14 amino acids. CDR3 coding DNA: TGTGCCAGCAGCTTAGGAGGACTATTAAATGAGCAGTTCTTC. Translated, it gives CASSLGGLLNEQFF.

Turning to this clonotype: With only one base between it and a far larger clone, this is likely a read error. The chain joins TRBV7-2 to TRBJ2-2; D may match TRBD1 or TRBD2 (7 bases each). The CDR3 has 15 amino acids. Germline V gene data show CDR1 as SGHTA and CDR2 as FQGNSA. The germline V and J ends were trimmed by 5 bases and 7 bases, with 17 bases remaining between them. The CDR3 DNA follows: TGTGCCAGCAGCCTTTCGACAGGGAGGGACGGGGAGCTGTTTTTT. Translation: CASSLSTGRDGELFF.

At least ten counts were recorded for this clonotype. The V gene is TRBV10-2, the J gene TRBJ2-7; D call uncertain. The CDR3 loop spans 13 amino acids. CDR1 and CDR2 from the germline V gene are WSHSY and SAAADI. Trimming took off 8 bases at V and 2 bases at J, with 13 bases between the two ends. CDR3 region: CASRPSMTYEQYF. DNA for the CDR3: TGCGCCAGCCGACCGTCGATGACCTACGAGCAGTACTTC.